This T cell receptor (beta chain) was observed in a study of blood T cell repertoires in COVID-19. Across the study: Sites across the United States, Italy and Spain contributed samples from acute and convalescent COVID-19.

In the authors' methods: Scientists estimated how many nucleated cells there were by amplifying reference gene primers. Assay: immunoSEQ multiplex PCR; the TCRdb copy retains only in-frame clones and omits some. D and trimming come from the DNA, and the V and J calls and clone size come from that table. Here the sample spans 300,000 to 350,000 clones, about nine tenths being singletons. Recruitment covered about 25 US areas and drew participants whose ages spanned roughly 18 to 100 years. Researchers sorted participants into cohorts using their self-reported clinical history. The junction had 6 bases not matched to a gene; V was cut back by 5 bases and J by 4 bases. This CDR3 contains 14 residues. CDR1 is MDHEN, CDR2 SYDVKM, per germline.

Sequencing input: PBMCs or T cells enriched from blood (not recorded which). This receptor was obtained from a woman aged 25 to 39 who had been exposed to COVID-19. The V call is TRBV28, the J call TRBJ2-5; 8 bases are shared with TRBD1. In nucleotides, the CDR3 is TGTGCCAGCAGTCCCAGCAGGGGGCTAGAGACCCAGTACTTC. Protein: CASSPSRGLETQYF.